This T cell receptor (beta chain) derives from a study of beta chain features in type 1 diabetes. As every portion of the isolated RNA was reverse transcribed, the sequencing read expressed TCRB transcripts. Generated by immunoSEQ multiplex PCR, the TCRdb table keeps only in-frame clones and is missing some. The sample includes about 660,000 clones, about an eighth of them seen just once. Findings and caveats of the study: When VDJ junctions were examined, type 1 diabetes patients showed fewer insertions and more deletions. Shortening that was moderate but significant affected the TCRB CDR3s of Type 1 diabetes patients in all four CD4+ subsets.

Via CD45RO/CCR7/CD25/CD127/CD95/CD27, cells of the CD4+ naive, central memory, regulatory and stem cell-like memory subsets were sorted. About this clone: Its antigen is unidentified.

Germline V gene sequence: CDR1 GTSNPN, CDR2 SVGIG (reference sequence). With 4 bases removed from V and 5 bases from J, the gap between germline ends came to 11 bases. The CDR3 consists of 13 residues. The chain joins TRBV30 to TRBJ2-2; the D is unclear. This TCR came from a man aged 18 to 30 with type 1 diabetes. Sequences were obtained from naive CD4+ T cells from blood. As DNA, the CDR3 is TGTGCCTGGACCCTCTACGGAACCGGGGAGCTGTTTTTT. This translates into CAWTLYGTGELFF. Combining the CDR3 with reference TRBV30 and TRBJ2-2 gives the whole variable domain SQTIHQWPATLVQPVGSPLSLECTVEGTSNPNLYWYRQAAGRGLQLLFYSVGIGQISSEVPQNLSASRPQDRQFILSSKKLLLSDSGFYLCAWTLYGTGELFFGEGSRLTVL.